This TCR beta chain was recorded in a study of low-dose radiotherapy and immunotherapy resistance in tumors (dated by TCRdb to 2021 to 2024). Regarding the research as a whole: Cohort 1 received 0.5 Gy per fraction every 2 weeks, with a prescribed total PTV dose of 6.5 Gy. Cohort 2 received 1 Gy per fraction every two weeks, with a total of 13 Gy over 26 weeks. Nivolumab and ipilimumab were both given intravenously, with nivolumab at a 240 mg flat dose every two weeks and ipilimumab at 1 mg/kg every six weeks. Cyclophosphamide 200 mg/m2 was administered intravenously every two weeks, one day before each radiation and immunotherapy administration. Starting on cycle 1 day 1, patients took 300 mg of aspirin by mouth once a day for four cycles. The trial did not randomize participants into treatment groups. Eight patients were included in the translational analysis, namely three from the first dose cohort plus the first five from the second dose cohort.

The time point label of this sample denotes: after trial treatment. The treatment or condition tag for this specimen amounts to: LDRT plus nivolumab, ipilimumab, low-dose cyclophosphamide and aspirin (RACIN trial). The donors took part in RACIN, a single-arm, phase I, dose-escalation trial that combined nivolumab, ipilimumab, aspirin, low-dose cyclophosphamide and low-dose radiotherapy. Eligible patients had advanced, TIL-negative solid tumors. This clonotype has a count of ten or more. No antigen is known for it. No base quality information exists; no much larger clone differs at one position. The listed sequencing device is Illumina HiSeq 2500. First-strand cDNA was synthesized with Superscript III and a set of TRAV- and TRBV-specific primers, covering both TCRalpha and TCRbeta chains. TCRs were amplified with Phusion for roughly 20 PCR cycles using a constant-region primer together with the adapter attached to the V primers. Amplification of the isolated mRNA was done with the MessageAmp II aRNA Amplification Kit, which involved a roughly 15-hour in vitro transcription at 37 degrees C. mRNA for TCR sequencing was isolated with the Dynabeads mRNA DIRECT Purification Kit. Indexed Illumina adapters were added in a second 25-cycle Phusion PCR, and the resulting products were purified with AMPure XP beads. The authors processed their data as follows. Using custom Perl scripts, TCR sequences encoding the same protein were pooled, out-of-frame sequences were removed, and the abundance of each clonotype was computed. Any TCR sequence supported by only a single read was excluded from analysis. Shannon entropy, Gini index, clonality, richness, and the frequency of TCRs shared between repertoires were included as repertoire metrics. TCRdb handled the public reads itself, with Q25 trimming in fastp and clone calling in MiXCR, and kept productive beta chains. Rows with one shared CDR3 protein collapse into an entry with the most common genes and DNA. TCRdb's processing, not the authors' own work, is the source of the V and J calls. The sample contains tens of thousands of distinct CDR3 sequences, roughly 19% of them found a single time. The top ten constitute around 13% of the sample.

The CDR3, from cysteine to phenylalanine, totals 16 residues. Only the CDR3 part of the read is kept: 48 bases, read in frame from the first base. Relative to germline, V is missing 7 bases and J is missing 4 bases, with 11 bases of the junction outside any gene match. The chain is made from TRBV12-3 or TRBV12-4 and TRBJ2-2; 8 of the junction bases match TRBD1. The receptor's source is a female donor with ovarian cancer. This specimen consisted of PBMCs, obtained after low-dose radiotherapy plus immunotherapy. The DNA is as follows: TGTGCCAGCACCCAGACGGGACAGGCGATCACCGGGGAGCTGTTTTTT. It translates as CASTQTGQAITGELFF.